The following is a TCR beta chain sequence with its context. The sample comes from a study of shared clonotypes between healthy human individuals. The CDR3 totals 12 residues. Germline CDR1 reads MDHEN; CDR2 reads SYDVKM. Losses at the gene ends were 2 bases for V and 15 bases for J; bases not matched to a gene: 6. The data were produced by immunoSEQ multiplex PCR, yet TCRdb's version contains in-frame clones alone and is incomplete. Among about 2.3 million clones, 85% to 95% were seen once, and the ten largest hold 0.37%. The rearrangement links TRBV28 to TRBJ2-1, with 8 bases aligning to TRBD1. This TCR came from a man aged 18 to 30 in good health. Some clones in this sample may be carry-over from other donors' samples. Sequenced material: naive CD4+ T cells from PBMCs. Subset described: CD45RA+ positively selected. CDR3 in amino acids: CASSLNSGGWFF. The CDR3 bases are TGTGCCAGCAGTTTAAACTCAGGGGGCTGGTTCTTC.